This entry concerns a single TCR beta chain. Its target antigen remains unknown. The input lacks base qualities; no much larger clone sits a single base away. This record belongs to a study of cytomegalovirus exposure and HLA in healthy donors (dated by TCRdb to 2016 to 2017). About the investigation overall: A later analysis indicated that the 95 to 150 validation repertoires were generated on the platform also employed for the 600 to 750 repertoires of the first cohort. The study aimed to test whether signatures of past pathogen exposure could be identified by cataloging public T cell receptors. A separate validation cohort of over a hundred different subjects was used in addition to the approximately 700-subject first cohort. To predict cytomegalovirus infection status, the study brought together high-throughput TCR immunosequencing, statistical association of individual TCRs with disease status, and machine learning. Results and caveats for the whole study, not just this receptor: Most TCR sequences were seen in very few donors, while some public TCRs were found in many individuals. It was suggested by the authors that the approach could potentially be generalized to other disease states and immunological phenotypes. The classifier was reported to diagnose cytomegalovirus status with high specificity and sensitivity in both the original and validation cohorts. A total of some 180 TCR beta chains were listed by the study as associated with cytomegalovirus. A later analysis found that TCRs clustered in the first cohort also tended to co-occur in the 120 validation repertoires, with approximately 95% of cluster scores above 0. A few of the identified cytomegalovirus-associated TCR beta chains were confirmed in vitro to be specific for cytomegalovirus antigens. A later analysis had no HLA typing for the validation cohort, so co-occurrence there was scored across all 110 or so repertoires.

The receptor library was made with the immunoSEQ multiplex PCR assay. For the original study's pipeline: A statistical classification framework was built for diagnosing cytomegalovirus status from the catalog of TCR beta chain sequences. TCRdb stores this immuneACCESS table with in-frame sequences only. Part of the clones is absent; in the studies checked, under half of the shortfall reflects unresolved V genes, and no reason is known for the rest. Clonal size and the V and J genes are those of that table, whereas D and trimming came from the DNA. Across this sample there are fewer than 90,000 clones, with 84% seen only once. The ten largest clones represent around an eighth of the sample. Separate from the roughly 650-subject first cohort, the validation cohort of about 130 subjects was the group to which the donors belonged. The germline V gene provides CDR1 SGHAT and CDR2 FQNNGV. The CDR3 covers 14 residues, taking in both the cysteine and the phenylalanine. The kept DNA is CDR3 alone, 42 bases in frame from the first base. At the junction V is shortened by 5 bases and J by 7 bases; bases outside the gene matches: 3.

The source is a woman aged 18-29 years in good health and CMV-seropositive. Sequencing was carried out using PBMCs. The V gene is TRBV11-2 and the J gene is TRBJ1-6, with 9 central nucleotides matching TRBD1. This receptor carries the CDR3 CASSLDRGNSPLHF. In nucleotide form, the sequence is TGTGCCAGCAGCCTGGACAGGGGAAATTCACCCCTCCACTTT.